This TCR beta chain was sequenced in a study of T-cell memory formation after mild COVID-19. Constant-segment primers were used for 5'RACE, and the resulting TCR alpha and TCR beta cDNA libraries carried sample barcodes and UMIs. TCRdb ran MiXCR on the 5' RACE reads and lists one entry per CDR3 protein. The table lists 150,000 to 200,000 distinct CDR3 sequences, around 13% of them singletons, with 2.5% to 4% in the top ten. At least ten counts were recorded for this clonotype. Its antigen remains unknown. Study-level results: That cross-reactive memory joined was suggested by some responding clones appearing in pre-infection memory. A balance of CD4 and CD8 characterized clones contracting day 15 to 85, whereas later expanders leaned CD4+. Second-wave clones that peaked on day 37 lacked confirmed SARS-CoV-2 specificity.

The TCR sequence derives from a man aged 18 to 35 who had mild COVID-19 (a few samples of this study predate the infection). Cell type and time point are not known. Specimen: PBMCs or a T cell subset sorted from them (not recorded which).

CDR3 bases: TGCGCCAGCAGCTTGGCGGTGGATGGACTCACCGGGGAGCTGTTTTTT. It codes for CASSLAVDGLTGELFF. This chain connects TRBV5-1 to TRBJ2-2, with D possibly being TRBD2 (5 bases). Deletions cut 0 bases from V and 4 bases from J, with 13 bases between. CDR1 is SGHRS and CDR2 is YFSETQ in the germline V gene. CDR3 size: 16 residues.